Described below is a single T cell receptor beta chain sequence and its context. Its cognate antigen is unknown. A multiplex PCR was run with 60 Vbeta primers and 13 Jbeta primers. Sequencing was performed with immunoSEQ multiplex PCR; in TCRdb, only in-frame clones are kept and a portion is missing. This sample has under 200,000 clones, with about 72% found just once. CDR3 length equals 10 residues. V was shortened by 3 bases and J by 13 bases, with 7 bases between the two germline ends. Germline V gene sequence: CDR1 SEHNR, CDR2 FQNEAQ (reference sequence). These data come from a study of cytomegalovirus exposure and HLA in healthy donors. Study background: Most genotyped donors, approximately 77% of 300 to 400, had Caucasian-associated genetic ancestry.

Study results and caveats: Later analysis demonstrated an association between a missense DCLRE1C variant and TCR beta V- and J-gene trimming. Among the sequence variants, a highly shared cluster was likely an artifact of sequencing. The study listed under 200 cytomegalovirus-associated TCR beta chains.

Sequenced sample: PBMCs. This chain joins TRBV7-9 and TRBJ2-1, with D perhaps matching TRBD1 (6 bases). The TCR comes from a man under 40 in good health and CMV-seropositive. The CDR3: CASSLDSQFF. In DNA form, the CDR3 reads TGTGCCAGCAGCTTGGACAGCCAGTTCTTC.